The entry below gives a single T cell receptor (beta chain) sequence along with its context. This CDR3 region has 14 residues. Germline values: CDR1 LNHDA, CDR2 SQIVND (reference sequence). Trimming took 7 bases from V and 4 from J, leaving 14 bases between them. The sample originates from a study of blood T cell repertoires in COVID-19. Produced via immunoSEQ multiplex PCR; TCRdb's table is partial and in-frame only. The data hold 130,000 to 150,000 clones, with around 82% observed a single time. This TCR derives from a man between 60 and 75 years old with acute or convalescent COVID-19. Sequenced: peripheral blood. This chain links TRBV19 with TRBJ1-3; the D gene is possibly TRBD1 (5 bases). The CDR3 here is CASNPDRRGNTIYF. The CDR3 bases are TGTGCCAGTAACCCCGACAGAAGAGGAAACACCATATATTTT.